This TCR beta chain was documented in a study of Graves' ophthalmopathy and Graves' hyperthyroidism. Investigators amplified TCR beta CDR3 regions from RNA transcripts. The workflow started with a first-round RT-PCR run with HTBI primers and then moved on to a second-round multiplex PCR. TCRdb recomputed calls from the multiplex PCR reads with MiXCR, one row per CDR3 protein. The repertoire has hundreds of thousands of distinct CDR3 sequences, 22% of them found once; the top ten carry more than 5.5%. A follow-up of 18 months without ophthalmopathy meant that hyperthyroidism was stable. Hyperthyroidism cases were recent diagnoses of under 2 months' duration in people aged 18 to 65. Study findings and constraints: The model predicted ophthalmopathy progression with 60% to 71% sensitivity and around 72% specificity.

In its sample, this clonotype was seen many times. The antigen is undetermined. CDR1 DFQATT and CDR2 SNEGSKA come from the germline V gene (reference sequence). Trimming took 1 base from V and 0 from J; bases not matched to a gene: 9. The CDR3 runs 16 residues. The chain employs TRBV20-1 and TRBJ2-7, with TRBD1 identical over 7 bases. Material: peripheral blood. The clonotype originates from a woman under 30 with stable Graves' hyperthyroidism. Some clones in this sample may be carry-over from other donors' samples. The CDR3: CSARVGEGGFSYEQYF. CDR3 DNA: TGCAGTGCTAGAGTCGGGGAAGGGGGCTTCTCCTACGAGCAGTACTTC.